The 27 T cell receptor beta chains reported below all come from one sample, sequenced in a study of OX40 agonist ivuxolimab in advanced cancers. Sequenced by immunoSEQ multiplex PCR; TCRdb stores in-frame clones only, minus some. The sample includes around 91,000 clones, roughly 89% of them seen just once. The sequenced sample was CD4+ or CD8+ T cells sorted from blood, obtained in a trial of the OX40 agonist ivuxolimab. These receptors all stem from an adult with an advanced solid tumor such as melanoma, head and neck, liver or kidney cancer.

The sample holds a few counts of this clone. This chain uses TRBV5-6 with TRBJ1-2; no clear D. CDR1 and CDR2 from the germline V gene are SGHDT and YYEEEE. V was pared by 4 bases and J by 7 bases, with 11 bases between. The CDR3 covers 12 residues. DNA of the CDR3: TGTGCCAGCAGCCCGGGCGTGGTTGGCTACACCTTC. Residues: CASSPGVVGYTF.

This sequence joins TRBV6-5 and TRBJ2-7; tentative D call: TRBD1 (6 bases). Germline V gene data show CDR1 as MNHEY and CDR2 as SVGAGI. Deletions cut 5 bases from V and 0 bases from J, with 11 bases between. This CDR3 has 14 amino acids. The CDR3 coding sequence is TGTGCCAGCAGTCCATGGACAGCCTCCTACGAGCAGTACTTC. Amino acid sequence: CASSPWTASYEQYF.

This chain links TRBV7-9 with TRBJ2-1, with D possibly being TRBD2 (5 bases). This CDR3 contains 12 residues. Germline V CDR1 and CDR2: SEHNR, FQNEAQ (reference sequence). Deletions cut 6 bases from V and 12 bases from J, with 15 bases between. CDR3 nucleotide sequence: TGTGCCAGCAGTGATACACCGGGAACGCAGTTCTTC. Protein product: CASSDTPGTQFF.

This clone was detected once. The chain employs TRBV5-6 and TRBJ1-6; D is ambiguous. The germline V gene encodes CDR1 SGHDT and CDR2 YYEEEE. Trimming stripped 0 bases from V and 6 bases from J, with 7 bases between. This CDR3 has 14 amino acids. CDR3 DNA: TGTGCCAGCAGCTTGGTCGGCGGTAATTCACCCCTCCACTTT. Its protein product is CASSLVGGNSPLHF.

This sequence joins TRBV5-5 and TRBJ1-6; D is ambiguous. Trimming left V 3 bases short and J 13 bases short, with 17 bases between. CDR3 length equals 14 residues. The V gene's germline CDR1 is SGHKS and CDR2 YYEKEE (reference sequence). The CDR3 region has the DNA TGTGCCAGCAGCTCCGGACCGGCGGGTGTCCCCCTCCACTTT. Translated: CASSSGPAGVPLHF.

The chain has TRBV4-1 and TRBJ1-5; D might be TRBD1 (6 bases). V gave up 4 bases and J gave up 8 bases, with 15 bases separating them. CDR3 length equals 14 residues. CDR1 is MGHRA and CDR2 is YSYEKL in the germline V gene. The CDR3 DNA reads as TGCGCCAGCAGCCCAGCGGGGGGGGCGGAGCCCCAGCATTTT. Translated: CASSPAGGAEPQHF.

V usage is TRBV19 and J usage is TRBJ1-6, with 9 bases identical to TRBD1. The CDR3 has 15 residues. Trimming at V came to 5 bases and at J to 11 bases, leaving 10 bases not matched to a gene. The germline V gene has CDR1 LNHDA and CDR2 SQIVND (reference sequence). The CDR3 spells CASSPSDRGITPLHF. The CDR3 DNA reads as TGTGCCAGTAGTCCCTCGGACAGGGGCATTACACCCCTCCACTTT.

The gene calls are TRBV27 and TRBJ2-2, with D maybe TRBD1 (6 bases). Per germline, CDR1 MNHEY and CDR2 SMNVEV (reference sequence). Trimming took 5 bases from V and 3 from J, leaving 13 bases between them. The CDR3 loop spans 15 amino acids. CDR3 protein: CASSINRADTGELFF. The CDR3 nucleotides are TGTGCCAGCAGTATAAACAGGGCCGACACCGGGGAGCTGTTTTTT.

This clone was recorded a few times. The rearrangement links TRBV5-5 to TRBJ2-7, with 8 bases fitting TRBD1. The length of the CDR3 is 17 residues. V was clipped by 1 base and J by 1 base; unmatched bases: 10. The germline gives CDR1 SGHKS, CDR2 YYEKEE (reference sequence). The CDR3 protein is CASSLTLRTGLSYEQYF. The CDR3 region has the DNA TGTGCCAGCAGCTTGACACTGCGGACAGGGCTGTCCTACGAGCAGTACTTC. The full variable domain, completed using reference TRBV5-5 and TRBJ2-7, is DAGVTQSPTHLIKTRGQQVTLRCSPISGHKSVSWYQQVLGQGPQFIFQYYEKEERGRGNFPDRFSARQFPNYSSELNVNALLLGDSALYLCASSLTLRTGLSYEQYFGPGTRLTVT.

This rearrangement joins TRBV15 to TRBJ1-2, with D possibly being TRBD1 (5 bases). Trimming removed 1 base from V and 2 bases from J, with 11 bases in between. Germline assignment: CDR1 LNHNV and CDR2 YYDKDF (reference sequence). The CDR3 contains 15 residues. The CDR3 DNA reads as TGTGCCACCAGCAGAGGACAGACGTTGAACTATGGCTACACCTTC. It encodes CATSRGQTLNYGYTF.

This clone was counted a few times. The rearrangement joins TRBV4-1 to TRBJ1-2; no firm D call. CDR1 is MGHRA and CDR2 is YSYEKL in the germline V gene. The CDR3 runs to 13 residues. The V gene lost 0 bases and the J gene lost 8 bases, with 10 bases spanning the gap. The CDR3 nucleotides read TGCGCCAGCAGCCAAGACGGTGCGGGCGGCTACACCTTC. Translated: CASSQDGAGGYTF.

The chain is built from TRBV28 and TRBJ2-1; possibly TRBD2 for D (6 bases). CDR3 length: 15 residues. With 6 bases removed from V and 9 bases from J, the gap between germline ends came to 21 bases. Germline assignment: CDR1 MDHEN and CDR2 SYDVKM. The CDR3 sequence: CASRPPGTPYVEQFF. CDR3 bases: TGTGCCAGCAGACCCCCCGGGACTCCCTACGTTGAGCAGTTCTTC.

The chain employs TRBV18 and TRBJ2-1; D is ambiguous. This CDR3 is 13 amino acids long. The V and J ends lost 5 bases and 5 bases respectively, with 10 bases between them. The germline CDR1 and CDR2 sequences are KGHSH and LQKENI. The CDR3 protein is CASSWGLNNEQFF. The CDR3 region has the DNA TGTGCCAGCTCATGGGGATTGAACAATGAGCAGTTCTTC. Full variable domain (remainder filled in from reference TRBV18 and TRBJ2-1): NAGVMQNPRHLVRRRGQEARLRCSPMKGHSHVYWYRQLPEEGLKFMVYLQKENIIDESGMPKERFSAEFPKEGPSILRIQQVVRGDSAAYFCASSWGLNNEQFFGPGTRLTVL.

The rearrangement links TRBV6-1 to TRBJ1-5; tentative D call: TRBD1 (5 bases). The CDR3 runs to 14 residues. Looked up from germline, CDR1 is MNHNS and CDR2 is SASEGT. V was cut by 4 bases and J by 9 bases, with 16 bases left in between. This chain's CDR3 is CASSGPAGVSPQHF. The CDR3 nucleotides are TGTGCCAGCAGTGGCCCCGCGGGGGTGTCGCCCCAGCATTTT.

The chain uses TRBV6-5 and TRBJ1-5; possibly TRBD1 for D (5 bases). V was pared by 3 bases and J by 6 bases, with 12 bases between. This CDR3 is built from 14 residues. Germline V gives CDR1 MNHEY, CDR2 SVGAGI. The CDR3 DNA follows: TGTGCCAGCAGTTATACGGGACGGGGTCAGCCCCAGCATTTT. Protein sequence: CASSYTGRGQPQHF.

The rearrangement links TRBV5-4 to TRBJ1-2, with D tentatively TRBD1 (5 bases). V lost 0 bases, J lost 4 bases, and 16 bases lay in between. This CDR3 is 16 amino acids long. Looked up from germline, CDR1 is SGHNT and CDR2 is YYREEE (reference sequence). CDR3 residues: CASSLGQGYAIYGYTF. The CDR3 region has the DNA TGTGCCAGCAGCTTGGGTCAGGGATACGCCATCTATGGCTACACCTTC.

The genes are TRBV19 and TRBJ1-3; perhaps TRBD1 as D (5 bases). The length of the CDR3 is 14 residues. Trimming pared 7 bases from V and 0 bases from J, leaving 10 bases between. Germline CDR1 reads LNHDA; CDR2 reads SQIVND (reference sequence). CDR3: CASTDIFSGNTIYF. CDR3 nucleotides: TGTGCCAGTACGGACATTTTCTCTGGAAACACCATATATTTT.

This clone was observed a single time. Mismatch with germline at one junction end may stem from a read error. The chain employs TRBV2 and TRBJ2-3; 10 nucleotides align to TRBD1. CDR3 size: 13 residues. Germline V gene sequence: CDR1 SNHLY, CDR2 FYNNEI. DNA for the CDR3: TGTGCCAGCCGGGACAGGGGCACAGATATGCAGTATTTT. The encoded protein is CASRDRGTDMQYF.

This sequence joins TRBV6-1 and TRBJ1-3, with 9 bases fitting TRBD1. Germline loops: CDR1 MNHNS, CDR2 SASEGT. J lost 7 bases, V lost 2 bases, and 6 bases had no gene match. The CDR3 contains 15 residues. In DNA, the CDR3 is TGTGCCAGCAGTGAAAACGGAGGGACAGGGAACACCATATATTTT. Protein: CASSENGGTGNTIYF.

The gene calls are TRBV5-1 and TRBJ1-1; TRBD1 is a possible D gene (6 bases). The germline V gene has CDR1 SGHRS and CDR2 YFSETQ. This CDR3 comprises 15 residues. The ends were cut back, 2 bases at V and 4 bases at J, with 15 bases in the middle. This CDR3 is CASSLQGSVGTEAFF. DNA for the CDR3: TGCGCCAGCAGCTTACAGGGAAGTGTGGGCACTGAAGCTTTCTTT.

The V gene is TRBV9, the J gene TRBJ1-4; 9 bases agree with TRBD1. The germline V gene encodes CDR1 SGDLS and CDR2 YYNGEE. CDR3 size: 17 residues. The J segment lost 8 bases and the V segment lost 3 bases, leaving 14 bases of the junction unmatched. The CDR3 nucleotides are TGTGCCAGCAGCGCCCGGGAAGGGACAGGGAAAATAGAAAAACTGTTTTTT. Protein sequence: CASSAREGTGKIEKLFF.

V usage is TRBV28 and J usage is TRBJ2-7, with unresolved D. CDR3 length: 14 amino acids. Between the trimmed V and J ends, which lost 3 bases and 0 bases, there was a span of 9 bases. Germline assignment: CDR1 MDHEN and CDR2 SYDVKM. The CDR3 region is CASSLYGSSYEQYV. DNA for the CDR3: TGTGCCAGCAGTTTGTATGGATCCTCCTACGAGCAGTACGTC.

The chain couples TRBV28 to TRBJ2-7, with TRBD1 identical over 12 bases. There are 13 residues in the CDR3. The germline gives CDR1 MDHEN, CDR2 SYDVKM. V was pared by 10 bases and J by 7 bases, with 8 bases of the junction left unmatched. The CDR3, as DNA: TGTGCCATCAGGGACAGGGGGCCGAGGGAGCAGTACTTC. This encodes CAIRDRGPREQYF.

As concerns this clone: The sample contains more than one DNA sequence encoding this CDR3. The V gene is TRBV5-1, the J gene TRBJ1-1, with D possibly TRBD1 on 6 matching bases. The CDR3 totals 14 residues. From germline, CDR1 is SGHRS and CDR2 YFSETQ. Between the trimmed V and J ends, which lost 0 bases and 4 bases, there was a span of 10 bases. The CDR3 sequence: CASSLEGGITEAFF. The CDR3 DNA sequence: TGCGCCAGCAGCTTGGAGGGGGGAATCACTGAAGCTTTCTTT.

V gene TRBV11-2 combines with J gene TRBJ1-1; 10 bases agree with TRBD1. From germline, CDR1 is SGHAT and CDR2 FQNNGV. The CDR3 runs to 14 residues. With 6 bases clipped from V and 1 base from J, the junction kept 2 bases outside the gene matches. DNA of the CDR3: TGTGCCAGCAGGGACAGGGGGTCGAACACTGAAGCTTTCTTT. As protein: CASRDRGSNTEAFF.

V is TRBV27 and J is TRBJ1-2; TRBD1 matches 8 bases. The CDR3 consists of 14 residues. V gave up 5 bases and J gave up 8 bases; unmatched junction bases: 10. The germline CDR1 and CDR2 sequences are MNHEY and SMNVEV (reference sequence). This CDR3 is CASSPGQGRRGYTF. The CDR3 DNA follows: TGTGCCAGCAGTCCCGGACAGGGCCGGAGGGGCTACACCTTC.

The chain employs TRBV5-1 and TRBJ2-7, with D possibly being TRBD2 (7 bases). The V and J ends lost 0 bases and 0 bases respectively, with 10 bases between them. The CDR3 consists of 15 residues. Germline V gene lookup returns CDR1 SGHRS and CDR2 YFSETQ. CDR3: CASSLGGGASYEQYF. For the CDR3, the DNA is TGCGCCAGCAGCTTGGGTGGGGGGGCCTCCTACGAGCAGTACTTC. Full variable domain (outside the CDR3, taken from reference TRBV5-1 and TRBJ2-7): KAGVTQTPRYLIKTRGQQVTLSCSPISGHRSVSWYQQTPGQGLQFLFEYFSETQRNKGNFPGRFSGRQFSNSRSEMNVSTLELGDSALYLCASSLGGGASYEQYFGPGTRLTVT.